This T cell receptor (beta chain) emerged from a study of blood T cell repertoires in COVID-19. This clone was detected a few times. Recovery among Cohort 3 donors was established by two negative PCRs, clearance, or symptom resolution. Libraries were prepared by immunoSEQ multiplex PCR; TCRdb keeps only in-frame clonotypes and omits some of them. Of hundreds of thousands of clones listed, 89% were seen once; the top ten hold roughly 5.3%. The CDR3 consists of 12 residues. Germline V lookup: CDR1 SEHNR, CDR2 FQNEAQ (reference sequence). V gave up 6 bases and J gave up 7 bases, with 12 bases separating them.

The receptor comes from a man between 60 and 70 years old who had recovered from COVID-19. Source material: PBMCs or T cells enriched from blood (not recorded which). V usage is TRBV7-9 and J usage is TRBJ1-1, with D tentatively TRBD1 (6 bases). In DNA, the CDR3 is TGTGCCAGCAGTAAAGTAGGGGGTGAAGCTTTCTTT. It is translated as CASSKVGGEAFF.